The 9 T cell receptor beta chains reported below all come from one sample, sequenced in a study of blood T cell repertoires in COVID-19. Profiled with immunoSEQ multiplex PCR; TCRdb holds only in-frame clones, not every one. The sample includes roughly 300,000 clones, about nine tenths of them seen just once. Sequencing used peripheral blood. The receptors originated from a woman aged 35 to 49 who had recovered from COVID-19.

The chain uses TRBV7-2 and TRBJ2-1; D ambiguous. V was shortened by 0 bases and J by 5 bases, with 11 bases between the two germline ends. This CDR3 has 15 amino acids. Germline V CDR1 and CDR2: SGHTA, FQGNSA. This CDR3 reads CASSLAIGQDNEQFF. The CDR3 nucleotides are TGTGCCAGCAGCTTAGCCATTGGGCAGGACAATGAGCAGTTCTTC.

This chain links TRBV5-5 with TRBJ2-7; D is unresolved. CDR3 length: 15 residues. Germline loops: CDR1 SGHKS, CDR2 YYEKEE (reference sequence). V was clipped by 1 base and J by 11 bases, with 22 bases between them. CDR3 coding DNA: TGTGCCAGCAGCTTGACCCTGGGTAGCTTCGAAGGAGAGTACTTC. Translation: CASSLTLGSFEGEYF. The entire variable domain, with the rest obtained from reference TRBV5-5 and TRBJ2-7, is as follows: DAGVTQSPTHLIKTRGQQVTLRCSPISGHKSVSWYQQVLGQGPQFIFQYYEKEERGRGNFPDRFSARQFPNYSSELNVNALLLGDSALYLCASSLTLGSFEGEYFGPGTRLTVT.

The chain has TRBV2 and TRBJ1-5, with TRBD1 matching 7 bases. The J segment lost 6 bases and the V segment lost 4 bases, leaving 6 bases of the junction unmatched. Per germline, CDR1 SNHLY and CDR2 FYNNEI. The CDR3 covers 14 residues. CDR3 DNA: TGTGCCAGCAGTGCGGAGGGGGCAGGTCAGCCCCAGCATTTT. It translates to CASSAEGAGQPQHF.

This rearrangement joins TRBV5-1 to TRBJ2-3; D unresolved. Germline CDR1 is SGHRS and CDR2 is YFSETQ. V was clipped by 6 bases and J by 0 bases, with 5 bases between them. The CDR3 sequence is 12 residues long. The CDR3 bases are TGCGCCAGCAAATCGAGCACAGATACGCAGTATTTT. Protein: CASKSSTDTQYF.

The V call is TRBV4-2, the J call TRBJ2-2, with TRBD2 matching 8 bases. V dropped 1 base and J dropped 6; count of bases not matched to a gene: 4. The germline V gene encodes CDR1 LGHNA and CDR2 YNFKEQ. This CDR3 region has 15 residues. The CDR3 nucleotides are TGTGCCAGCAGCCAAGCGGGGGGGCTCGCCGGGGAGCTGTTTTTT. Amino acid sequence: CASSQAGGLAGELFF.

The chain couples TRBV5-1 to TRBJ2-7; D is perhaps TRBD1 (6 bases). The V and J ends lost 5 bases and 5 bases respectively, with 23 bases between them. The CDR3 loop spans 16 amino acids. Germline V gives CDR1 SGHRS, CDR2 YFSETQ. CDR3 protein: CASRVGQITTSDEQYF. The CDR3 nucleotides are TGCGCCAGCAGGGTAGGACAGATCACAACTTCTGACGAGCAGTACTTC.

The rearrangement joins TRBV27 to TRBJ2-1, with D possibly matching TRBD1 (6 bases). Looked up from germline, CDR1 is MNHEY and CDR2 is SMNVEV (reference sequence). V dropped 5 bases and J dropped 0 bases, with 14 bases sitting between them. CDR3 length: 16 residues. CDR3 nucleotides: TGTGCCAGCAGTGGGTACAGGGACATCTCCTACAATGAGCAGTTCTTC. Translating gives CASSGYRDISYNEQFF.

This clone was detected a few times. This chain connects TRBV13 to TRBJ1-2; maybe TRBD1 (5 bases). The CDR3 is 13 residues long. The germline V gene has CDR1 PRHDT and CDR2 FYEKMQ (reference sequence). V dropped 6 bases and J dropped 6 bases, with 14 bases sitting between them. CDR3 sequence: CASSYQGVHGYTF. Here the CDR3 DNA reads TGTGCCAGCAGTTATCAAGGGGTCCATGGCTACACCTTC. The variable domain in full, with the rest retrieved from reference TRBV13 and TRBJ1-2, is AAGVIQSPRHLIKEKRETATLKCYPIPRHDTVYWYQQGPGQDPQFLISFYEKMQSDKGSIPDRFSAQQFSDYHSELNMSSLELGDSALYFCASSYQGVHGYTFGSGTRLTVV.

The rearrangement uses TRBV23-1 and TRBJ2-1; no definite D call. TRBV23-1 carries the ORF label, with uncertain function. V lost 4 bases and J lost 7, with 11 bases in between. This CDR3 has 13 residues. This CDR3 reads CASSPSAANEQFF. The CDR3, as DNA: TGCGCCAGCAGTCCCTCGGCGGCGAATGAGCAGTTCTTC.